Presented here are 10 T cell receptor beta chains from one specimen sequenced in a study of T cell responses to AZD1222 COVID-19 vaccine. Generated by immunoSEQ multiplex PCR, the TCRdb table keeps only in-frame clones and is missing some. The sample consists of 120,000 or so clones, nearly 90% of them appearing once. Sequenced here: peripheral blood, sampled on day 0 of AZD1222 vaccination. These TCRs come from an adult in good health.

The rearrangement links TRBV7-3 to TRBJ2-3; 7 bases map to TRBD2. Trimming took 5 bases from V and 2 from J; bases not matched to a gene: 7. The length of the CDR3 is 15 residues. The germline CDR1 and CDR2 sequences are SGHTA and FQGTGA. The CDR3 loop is CASSGRGDFTDTQYF. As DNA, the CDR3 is TGTGCCAGCAGCGGACGGGGGGACTTCACAGATACGCAGTATTTT.

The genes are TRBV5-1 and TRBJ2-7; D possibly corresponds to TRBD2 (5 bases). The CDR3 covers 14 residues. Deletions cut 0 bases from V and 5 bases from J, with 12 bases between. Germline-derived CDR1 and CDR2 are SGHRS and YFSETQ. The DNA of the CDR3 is TGCGCCAGCAGCTTGGATGTGACTATCGACGAGCAGTACTTC. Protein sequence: CASSLDVTIDEQYF.

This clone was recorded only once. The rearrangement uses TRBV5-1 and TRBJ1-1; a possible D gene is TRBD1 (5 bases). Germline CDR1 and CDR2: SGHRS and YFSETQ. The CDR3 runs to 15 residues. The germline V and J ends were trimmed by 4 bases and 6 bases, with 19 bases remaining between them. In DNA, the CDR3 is TGCGCCAGCAGCCCCCCGGGACGCGAGAAAGCTGAAGCTTTCTTT. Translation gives CASSPPGREKAEAFF. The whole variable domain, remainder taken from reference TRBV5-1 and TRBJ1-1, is KAGVTQTPRYLIKTRGQQVTLSCSPISGHRSVSWYQQTPGQGLQFLFEYFSETQRNKGNFPGRFSGRQFSNSRSEMNVSTLELGDSALYLCASSPPGREKAEAFFGQGTRLTVV.

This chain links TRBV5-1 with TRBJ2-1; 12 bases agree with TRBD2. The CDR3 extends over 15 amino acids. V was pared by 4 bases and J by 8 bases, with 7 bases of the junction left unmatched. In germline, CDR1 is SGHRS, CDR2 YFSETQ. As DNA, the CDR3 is TGCGCCAGCAGCCCCGGGACTAGCGGGTTCGATGAGCAGTTCTTC. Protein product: CASSPGTSGFDEQFF.

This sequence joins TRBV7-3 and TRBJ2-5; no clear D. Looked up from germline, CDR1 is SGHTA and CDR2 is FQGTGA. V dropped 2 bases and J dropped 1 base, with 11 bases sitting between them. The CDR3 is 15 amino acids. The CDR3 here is CASSLYATLQETQYF. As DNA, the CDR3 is TGTGCCAGCAGCTTATACGCCACCCTCCAAGAGACCCAGTACTTC.

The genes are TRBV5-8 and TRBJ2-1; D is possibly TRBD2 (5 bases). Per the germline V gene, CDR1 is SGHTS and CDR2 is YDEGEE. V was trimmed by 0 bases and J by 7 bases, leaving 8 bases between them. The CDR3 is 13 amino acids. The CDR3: CASSLDWRNEQFF. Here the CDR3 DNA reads TGTGCCAGCAGCTTGGATTGGAGGAATGAGCAGTTCTTC.

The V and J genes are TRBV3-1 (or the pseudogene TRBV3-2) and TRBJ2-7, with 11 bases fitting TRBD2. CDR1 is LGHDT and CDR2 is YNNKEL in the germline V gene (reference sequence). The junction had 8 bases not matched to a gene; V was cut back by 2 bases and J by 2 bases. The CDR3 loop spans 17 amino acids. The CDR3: CASSQPGLAGVPYEQYF. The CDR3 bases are TGTGCCAGCAGCCAACCCGGACTAGCGGGTGTGCCCTACGAGCAGTACTTC.

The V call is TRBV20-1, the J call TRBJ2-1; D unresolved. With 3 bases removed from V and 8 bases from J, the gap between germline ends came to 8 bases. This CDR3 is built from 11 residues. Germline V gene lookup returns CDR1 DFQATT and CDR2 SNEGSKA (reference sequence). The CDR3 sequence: CSASREDEQFF. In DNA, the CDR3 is TGCAGTGCTAGCCGCGAAGATGAGCAGTTCTTC.

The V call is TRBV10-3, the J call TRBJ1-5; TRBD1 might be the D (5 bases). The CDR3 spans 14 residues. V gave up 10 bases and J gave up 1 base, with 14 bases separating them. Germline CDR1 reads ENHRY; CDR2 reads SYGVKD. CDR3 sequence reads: CANWDGLSNQPQHF. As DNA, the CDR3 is TGTGCCAACTGGGACGGATTAAGCAATCAGCCCCAGCATTTT.

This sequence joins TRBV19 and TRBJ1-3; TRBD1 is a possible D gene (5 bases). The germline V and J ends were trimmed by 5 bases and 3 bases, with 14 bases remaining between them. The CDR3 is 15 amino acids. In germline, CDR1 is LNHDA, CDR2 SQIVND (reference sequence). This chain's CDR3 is CASSWSTDIGNTIYF. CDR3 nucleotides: TGTGCCAGTAGTTGGTCGACGGACATTGGAAACACCATATATTTT.